The present TCR beta chain was sequenced within a study of regulatory T cells in long-lasting Graves disease. The CDR3 consists of 14 residues. V lost 0 bases and J 5 bases, leaving 11 bases between the germline ends. Germline V CDR1 and CDR2: SGDLS, YYNGEE. Notes on this clonotype: What it recognizes is unknown.

Time point: persistent/refractory GD, antithyroid drugs over 5 years with positive TRAb. There was RNA extracted from PBMCs, and the TCR library was made from it. Assembly of TCR beta libraries relied on iRepertoire HTBI primers together with Arm-PCR of CDR3 regions. From the multiplex PCR reads, TCRdb called clonotypes with MiXCR, one entry per CDR3 protein. The top ten hold about 29% of the sample, which has 390,000 or so distinct CDR3 sequences, more than 20% seen once. Study results and limitations: Owing to a sample size that was small, accuracy may have been reduced.

This TCR was recovered from a woman aged 40 to 50 with Graves disease. Material: peripheral blood mononuclear cells (PBMCs), obtained when the disease was refractory, from a patient treated with antithyroid drugs. The V and J genes are TRBV9 and TRBJ2-5; TRBD2 might be the D (5 bases). The CDR3 sequence: CASSVEPRGETQYF. The CDR3 DNA reads TGTGCCAGCAGCGTAGAACCTAGAGGGGAGACCCAGTACTTC.